Listed below are T cell receptor beta chains from one sample, sequenced in a study of shared clonotypes between healthy human individuals. Clones were read by immunoSEQ multiplex PCR, and TCRdb kept only the in-frame ones, dropping some. In the table there are about 2.4 million clones, 93% of which are singletons. The specimen sequenced was naive CD4+ T cells from PBMCs. The origin of the receptors is a man between 18 and 29 years old in good health. Some clones in this sample may be carry-over from other donors' samples. CDR3s include the opening cysteine and the closing phenylalanine or tryptophan. The order of the fields is J gene, V gene, D gene, CDR3 protein, CDR3 DNA. A D gene is named only where the DNA matches it firmly.

TRBJ2-7 TRBV5-6 TRBD2 CASRSDPGGAVGYEQYF TGTGCCAGCAGGTCAGATCCCGGGGGGGCGGTGGGCTACGAGCAGTACTTC
TRBJ2-7 TRBV28 . CASSVSTLSYEQYF TGTGCCAGCAGTGTCTCGACCCTCTCCTACGAGCAGTACTTC
TRBJ2-4 TRBV10-3 . CAISEPGLAKNIQYF TGTGCCATCAGTGAGCCGGGTCTAGCCAAAAACATTCAGTACTTC
TRBJ2-7 TRBV7-2 TRBD2 CASSLEGLAEQYF TGTGCCAGCAGCTTAGAGGGACTAGCAGAGCAGTACTTC
TRBJ2-2 TRBV5-4 . CASSLARAGELFF TGTGCCAGCAGCTTGGCTAGAGCCGGGGAGCTGTTTTTT
TRBJ2-3 TRBV18 TRBD1 CASSPRTGEATDTQYF TGTGCCAGCTCACCCCGGACAGGGGAAGCCACAGATACGCAGTATTTT
TRBJ2-3 TRBV30 TRBD2 CAWSPLAGWSTDTQYF TGTGCCTGGAGCCCACTAGCGGGCTGGAGCACAGATACGCAGTATTTT
TRBJ2-1 TRBV4-1 . CASSRPGLGVNNEQFF TGCGCCAGCAGCCGACCGGGACTGGGAGTGAACAATGAGCAGTTCTTC
TRBJ2-7 TRBV11-2 . CASSGRGPPGDF TGTGCCAGTTCGGGACGAGGGCCCCCAGGGGATTTC
TRBJ2-7 TRBV29-1 . CSVGLSYSSYEQYF TGCAGCGTTGGACTATCTTACTCCTCCTACGAGCAGTACTTC
TRBJ1-1 TRBV6-5 . CASSYGNENTEAFF TGTGCCAGCAGTTACGGGAATGAAAACACTGAAGCTTTCTTT
TRBJ2-3 TRBV5-1 . CASSLGGRGDTQYF TGCGCCAGCAGCTTGGGAGGGCGAGGAGATACGCAGTATTTT
TRBJ2-3 TRBV4-2 TRBD1 CASSQGGQGDTQYF TGTGCCAGCAGCCAAGGGGGACAGGGGGATACGCAGTATTTT
TRBJ2-7 TRBV7-8 TRBD1 CASSLQGAYVEQYF TGTGCCAGCAGCTTACAGGGGGCTTACGTTGAGCAGTACTTC
TRBJ1-5 TRBV4-2 . CASSQEGQRSDQPQHF TGTGCCAGCAGCCAAGAGGGACAACGCAGCGATCAGCCCCAGCATTTT
TRBJ2-5 TRBV6-5 . CASSYGAGQETQYF TGTGCCAGCAGTTACGGGGCAGGCCAAGAGACCCAGTACTTC
TRBJ1-1 TRBV6-6 . CASTKVGNTEAFF TGTGCCAGCACCAAGGTGGGGAACACTGAAGCTTTCTTT
TRBJ2-5 TRBV5-1 TRBD1 CASSLQGGGETQYF TGCGCCAGCAGCTTACAGGGGGGAGGAGAGACCCAGTACTTC